The 2 T cell receptor beta chains listed next were all sequenced from one sample in a study of T cell responses to AZD1222 COVID-19 vaccine. Profiling relied on immunoSEQ multiplex PCR, and the TCRdb table lists in-frame clones only, not all of them. The sample gives 75,000 to 90,000 clones, less than 95% of which show up once; less than 35% is in the top ten. Sequences were derived from peripheral blood, sampled 28 days after the second AZD1222 dose. These TCRs come from an adult who received the AZD1222 COVID-19 vaccine.

A few counts support this clone. The rearrangement links TRBV18 to TRBJ2-7, with D possibly being TRBD1 (5 bases). Trimming removed 1 base from V and 3 bases from J, with 7 bases in between. Germline V gives CDR1 KGHSH, CDR2 LQKENI. The CDR3 totals 13 residues. The CDR3 loop is CASSPQGNYEQYF. The CDR3 nucleotides read TGTGCCAGCTCACCACAGGGGAACTACGAGCAGTACTTC.

V usage is TRBV28 and J usage is TRBJ2-1; 10 nucleotides match TRBD2. CDR1 and CDR2 (germline): MDHEN, SYDVKM. The CDR3 is made up of 15 amino acids. The J segment lost 3 bases and the V segment lost 5 bases, leaving 4 bases of the junction unmatched. CDR3 amino acids: CASSLGLADYNEQFF. As DNA, the CDR3 is TGTGCCAGCAGTCTTGGACTAGCGGACTACAATGAGCAGTTCTTC.